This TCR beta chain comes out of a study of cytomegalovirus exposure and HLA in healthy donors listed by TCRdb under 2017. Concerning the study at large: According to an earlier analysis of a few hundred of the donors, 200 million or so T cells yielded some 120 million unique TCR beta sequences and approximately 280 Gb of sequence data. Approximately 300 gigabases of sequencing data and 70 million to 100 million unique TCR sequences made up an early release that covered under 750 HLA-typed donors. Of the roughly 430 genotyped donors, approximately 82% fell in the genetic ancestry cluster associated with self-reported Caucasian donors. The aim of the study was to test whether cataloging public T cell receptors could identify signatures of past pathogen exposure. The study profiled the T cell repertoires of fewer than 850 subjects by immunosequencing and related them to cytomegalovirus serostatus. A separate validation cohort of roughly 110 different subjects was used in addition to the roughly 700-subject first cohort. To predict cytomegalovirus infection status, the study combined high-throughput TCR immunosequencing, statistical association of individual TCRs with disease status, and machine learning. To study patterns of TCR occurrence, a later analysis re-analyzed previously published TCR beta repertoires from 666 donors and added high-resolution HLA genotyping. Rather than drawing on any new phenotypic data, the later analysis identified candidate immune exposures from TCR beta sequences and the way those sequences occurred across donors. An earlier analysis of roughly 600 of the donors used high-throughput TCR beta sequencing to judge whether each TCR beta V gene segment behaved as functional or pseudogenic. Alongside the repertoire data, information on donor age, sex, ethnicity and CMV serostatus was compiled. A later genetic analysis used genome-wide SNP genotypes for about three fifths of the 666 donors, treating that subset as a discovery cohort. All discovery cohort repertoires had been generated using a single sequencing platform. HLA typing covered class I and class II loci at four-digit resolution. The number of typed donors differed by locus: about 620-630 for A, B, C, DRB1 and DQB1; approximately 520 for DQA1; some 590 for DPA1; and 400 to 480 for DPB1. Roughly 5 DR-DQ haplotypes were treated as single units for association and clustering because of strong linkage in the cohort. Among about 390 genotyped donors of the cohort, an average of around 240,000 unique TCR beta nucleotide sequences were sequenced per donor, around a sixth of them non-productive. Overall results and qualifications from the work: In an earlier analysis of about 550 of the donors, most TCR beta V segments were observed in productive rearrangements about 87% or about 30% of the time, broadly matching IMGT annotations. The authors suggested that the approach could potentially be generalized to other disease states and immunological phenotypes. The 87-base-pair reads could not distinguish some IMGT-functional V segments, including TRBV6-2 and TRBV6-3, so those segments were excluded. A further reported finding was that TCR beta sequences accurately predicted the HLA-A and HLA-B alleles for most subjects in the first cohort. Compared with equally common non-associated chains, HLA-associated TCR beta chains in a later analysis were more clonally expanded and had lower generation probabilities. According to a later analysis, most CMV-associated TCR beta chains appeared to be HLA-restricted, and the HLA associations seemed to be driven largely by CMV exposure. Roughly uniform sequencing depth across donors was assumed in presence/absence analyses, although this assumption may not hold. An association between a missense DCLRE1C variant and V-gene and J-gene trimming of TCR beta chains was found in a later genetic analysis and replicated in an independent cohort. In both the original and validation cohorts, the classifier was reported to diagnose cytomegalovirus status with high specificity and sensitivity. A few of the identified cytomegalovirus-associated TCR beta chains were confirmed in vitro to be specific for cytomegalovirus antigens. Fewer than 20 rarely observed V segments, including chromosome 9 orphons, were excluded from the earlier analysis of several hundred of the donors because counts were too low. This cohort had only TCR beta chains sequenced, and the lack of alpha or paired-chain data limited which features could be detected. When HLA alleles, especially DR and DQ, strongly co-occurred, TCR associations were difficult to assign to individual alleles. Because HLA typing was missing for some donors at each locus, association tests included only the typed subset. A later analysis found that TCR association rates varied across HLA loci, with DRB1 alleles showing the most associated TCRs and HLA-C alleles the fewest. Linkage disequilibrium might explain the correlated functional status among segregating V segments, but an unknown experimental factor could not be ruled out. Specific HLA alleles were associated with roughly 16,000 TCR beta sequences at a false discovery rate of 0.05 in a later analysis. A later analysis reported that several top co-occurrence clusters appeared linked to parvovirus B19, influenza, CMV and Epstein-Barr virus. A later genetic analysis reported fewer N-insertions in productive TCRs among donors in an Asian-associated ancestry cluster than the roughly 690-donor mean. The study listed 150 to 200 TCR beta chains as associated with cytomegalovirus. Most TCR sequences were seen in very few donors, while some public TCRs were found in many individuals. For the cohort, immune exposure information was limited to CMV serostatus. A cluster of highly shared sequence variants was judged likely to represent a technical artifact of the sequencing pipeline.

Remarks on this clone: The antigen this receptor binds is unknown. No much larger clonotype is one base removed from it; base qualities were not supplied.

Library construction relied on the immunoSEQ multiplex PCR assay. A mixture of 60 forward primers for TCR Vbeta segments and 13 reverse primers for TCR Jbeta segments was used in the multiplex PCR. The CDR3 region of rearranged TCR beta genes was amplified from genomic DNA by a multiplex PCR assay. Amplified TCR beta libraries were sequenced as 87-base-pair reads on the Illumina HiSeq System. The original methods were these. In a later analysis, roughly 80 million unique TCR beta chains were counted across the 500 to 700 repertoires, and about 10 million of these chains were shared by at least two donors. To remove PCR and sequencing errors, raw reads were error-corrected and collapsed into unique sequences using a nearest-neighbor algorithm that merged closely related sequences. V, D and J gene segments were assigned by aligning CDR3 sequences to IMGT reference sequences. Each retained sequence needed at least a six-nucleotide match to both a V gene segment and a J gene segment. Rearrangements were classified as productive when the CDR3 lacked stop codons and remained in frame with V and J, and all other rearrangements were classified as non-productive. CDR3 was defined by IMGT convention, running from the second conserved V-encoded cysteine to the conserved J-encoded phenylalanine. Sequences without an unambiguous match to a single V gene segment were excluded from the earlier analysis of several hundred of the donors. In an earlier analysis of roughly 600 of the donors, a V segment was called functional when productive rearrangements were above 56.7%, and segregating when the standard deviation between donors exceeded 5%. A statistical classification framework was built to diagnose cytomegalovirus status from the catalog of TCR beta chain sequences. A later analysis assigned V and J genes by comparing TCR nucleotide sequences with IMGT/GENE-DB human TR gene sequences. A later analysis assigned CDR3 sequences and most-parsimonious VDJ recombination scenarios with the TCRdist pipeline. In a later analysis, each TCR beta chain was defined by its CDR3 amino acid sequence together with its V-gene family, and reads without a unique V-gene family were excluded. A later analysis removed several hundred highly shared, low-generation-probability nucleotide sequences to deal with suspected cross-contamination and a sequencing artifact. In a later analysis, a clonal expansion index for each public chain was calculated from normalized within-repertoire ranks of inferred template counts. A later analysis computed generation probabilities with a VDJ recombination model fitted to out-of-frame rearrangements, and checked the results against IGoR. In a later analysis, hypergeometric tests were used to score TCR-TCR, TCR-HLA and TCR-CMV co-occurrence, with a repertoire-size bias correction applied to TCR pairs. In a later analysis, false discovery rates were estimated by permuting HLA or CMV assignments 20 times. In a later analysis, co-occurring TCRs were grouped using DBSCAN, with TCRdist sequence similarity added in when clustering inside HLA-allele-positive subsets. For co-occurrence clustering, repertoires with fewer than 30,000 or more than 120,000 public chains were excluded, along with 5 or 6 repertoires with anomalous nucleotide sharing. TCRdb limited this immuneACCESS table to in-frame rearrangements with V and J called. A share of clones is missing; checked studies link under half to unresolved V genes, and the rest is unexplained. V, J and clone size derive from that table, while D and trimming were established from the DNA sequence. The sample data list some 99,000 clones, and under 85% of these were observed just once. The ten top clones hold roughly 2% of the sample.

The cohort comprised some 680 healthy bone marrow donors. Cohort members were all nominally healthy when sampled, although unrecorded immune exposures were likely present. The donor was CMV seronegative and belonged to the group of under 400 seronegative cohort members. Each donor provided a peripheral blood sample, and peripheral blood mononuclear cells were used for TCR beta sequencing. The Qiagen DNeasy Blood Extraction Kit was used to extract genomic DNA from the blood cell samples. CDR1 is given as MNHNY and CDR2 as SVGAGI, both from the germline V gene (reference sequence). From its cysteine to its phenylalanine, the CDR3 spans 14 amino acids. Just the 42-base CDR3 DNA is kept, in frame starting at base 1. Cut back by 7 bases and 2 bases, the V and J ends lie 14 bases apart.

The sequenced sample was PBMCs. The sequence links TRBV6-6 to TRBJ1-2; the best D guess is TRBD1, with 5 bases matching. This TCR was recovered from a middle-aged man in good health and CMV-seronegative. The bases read TGTGCCAGCACGGCGTACAGGCCCAACTATGGCTACACCTTC. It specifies CASTAYRPNYGYTF.